Presented here are 21 T cell receptor beta chains from one specimen sequenced in a study of metastatic and nonmetastatic thyroid tumors (dated by TCRdb to about 2020). No treatment had been received by any patient before thyroid surgery. Libraries were prepared through PCR. TCRdb shows the sequencer as Illumina HiSeq 4000. The public sequencing data were trimmed at Q25 with fastp and processed into clonotypes with MiXCR by TCRdb, which kept only in-frame beta chains. Counted in this sample were approximately 25,000 clones; 20% to 25% of them appeared once. The biggest ten clones account for around 30% of the sample. The source material was blood. The receptor source for this set is a male donor with papillary thyroid cancer or a benign thyroid nodule (not recorded which). Some clones in this sample may be carry-over from other donors' samples.

This clone was recorded at least ten times. The chain employs TRBV4-3 and TRBJ2-3; tentatively, D is TRBD1 (6 bases). V shed 0 bases and J shed 4 bases, with 11 bases lying between them. The CDR3 sequence is 15 residues long. Per germline, CDR1 LGHNA and CDR2 YSLEER. The CDR3 nucleotides are TGCGCCAGCAGCCAAGATGTCAGGGGATCAGATACGCAGTATTTT. As protein: CASSQDVRGSDTQYF.

Many counts were recorded for this clone. This chain uses TRBV19 with TRBJ1-5; 9 nucleotides agree with TRBD1. The CDR3 runs to 17 residues. Germline trimming cut 6 bases from V and 4 bases from J; bases unmatched to any gene: 13. From germline, CDR1 is LNHDA and CDR2 SQIVND (reference sequence). CDR3 in amino acids: CASRAKTGTGFNQPQHF. For the CDR3, the DNA is TGTGCCAGTAGGGCTAAAACCGGGACAGGGTTTAATCAGCCCCAGCATTTT.

This clone was observed at least ten times. This rearrangement joins TRBV6-2 or TRBV6-3 to TRBJ2-2, with a possible D match to TRBD2 (5 bases). The germline V gene encodes CDR1 MNHEY and CDR2 SVGEGT. The CDR3 loop spans 15 amino acids. With 10 bases removed from V and 8 bases from J, the gap between germline ends came to 23 bases. CDR3 amino acids: CATNQARSRGGELFF. The CDR3 nucleotides read TGTGCCACCAATCAAGCCCGGTCCCGGGGAGGGGAGCTGTTTTTT.

To note about this clone: This may be a read error: a much more frequent sequence differs by one nucleotide. The chain couples TRBV9 to TRBJ2-1; tentative D call: TRBD2 (6 bases). CDR1 and CDR2 from the germline V gene are SGDLS and YYNGEE. The CDR3 has 14 residues. This CDR3 is CAISAGSSYNEQFF. The CDR3 DNA reads as TGTGCCATCAGCGCCGGGAGCTCCTACAATGAGCAGTTCTTC.

This clone was counted ten times or more. The chain is built from TRBV7-8 and TRBJ1-2, with D possibly TRBD1 on 5 matching bases. V was cut by 3 bases and J by 3 bases, with 11 bases left in between. From germline, CDR1 is SGHVS and CDR2 FQNEAQ. This CDR3 spans 14 amino acids. The CDR3 DNA reads TGTGCCAGCAGCTTTGAGAGGGGCGACTATGGCTACACCTTC. It translates to CASSFERGDYGYTF.

At least ten counts were recorded for this clone. The rearrangement uses TRBV6-1 and TRBJ1-2, with TRBD1 matching over 7 bases. Per germline, CDR1 MNHNS and CDR2 SASEGT. V shed 7 bases and J 7 bases; nucleotides not matched to a gene: 18. The CDR3 is 16 residues long. CDR3 region: CASTLPSTGVSRGYTF. DNA for the CDR3: TGTGCCAGCACCCTACCTTCCACAGGGGTGAGTCGTGGCTACACCTTC.

Many counts were recorded for this clone. The V call is TRBV5-1, the J call TRBJ2-6; TRBD1 aligns across 7 bases. The CDR3 spans 17 residues. V shed 4 bases and J 0 bases; nucleotides not matched to a gene: 7. Germline V gene data show CDR1 as SGHRS and CDR2 as YFSETQ. The CDR3: CASSPRTGNSGANVLTF. In DNA form, the CDR3 reads TGCGCCAGCAGCCCACGGACAGGAAACTCTGGGGCCAACGTCCTGACTTTC.

There are many counts of this clone. J is TRBJ2-2 and V is TRBV10-3, with 12 bases aligning to TRBD1. The CDR3 extends over 18 amino acids. Looked up from germline, CDR1 is ENHRY and CDR2 is SYGVKD. J gave up 5 bases and V 6 bases, and 13 bases lay outside the gene matches. The CDR3 DNA follows: TGTGCCATCAGGACCTCTTCCGGGACAGGGGGCCAAACCGGGGAGCTGTTTTTT. Its protein product is CAIRTSSGTGGQTGELFF.

This clone has ten or more counts. V usage is TRBV13 and J usage is TRBJ2-7; D gene ambiguous. V was pared by 5 bases and J by 0 bases, with 11 bases between. Germline CDR1 reads PRHDT; CDR2 reads FYEKMQ (reference sequence). This CDR3 spans 14 amino acids. The CDR3 DNA reads as TGTGCCAGCAGCCTGAGGACCGTCTCCTACGAGCAGTACTTC. Its protein product is CASSLRTVSYEQYF. Full variable domain (missing parts from reference TRBV13 and TRBJ2-7): AAGVIQSPRHLIKEKRETATLKCYPIPRHDTVYWYQQGPGQDPQFLISFYEKMQSDKGSIPDRFSAQQFSDYHSELNMSSLELGDSALYFCASSLRTVSYEQYFGPGTRLTVT.

In this sample, this clone turned up many times. This chain joins TRBV2 and TRBJ1-5; D not certain. Trimming shortened V by 1 base and J by 2 bases, and 9 bases separated the two germline ends. The CDR3 runs to 15 residues. Germline CDR1 reads SNHLY; CDR2 reads FYNNEI. The CDR3 DNA reads TGTGCCAGCAGTGAAGTTAGCGTGGGCAATCAGCCCCAGCATTTT. Encoded protein: CASSEVSVGNQPQHF.

This clone was detected many times. The chain uses TRBV6-2 or TRBV6-3 and TRBJ1-2; D is possibly TRBD1 (5 bases). The length of the CDR3 is 14 residues. Trimming took 2 bases from V and 2 from J, leaving 9 bases between them. Germline values: CDR1 MNHEY, CDR2 SVGEGT. The CDR3 coding sequence is TGTGCCAGCAGTTACGGGACGGAAAACTATGGCTACACCTTC. Protein product: CASSYGTENYGYTF.

The chain recombines TRBV9 with TRBJ2-7, with unresolved D. CDR3 length: 15 amino acids. V lost 3 bases, J lost 6 bases, and 19 bases lay in between. Per germline, CDR1 SGDLS and CDR2 YYNGEE. The CDR3 spells CASSARWIQNSEQYF. In DNA, the CDR3 is TGTGCCAGCAGCGCTAGATGGATACAAAATTCCGAGCAGTACTTC.

In its sample, this clone was seen many times. The V call is TRBV28, the J call TRBJ1-4; D is unclear. Germline lookup yields CDR1 MDHEN and CDR2 SYDVKM. The V end was cut by 6 bases, the J end by 6 bases, with 20 bases between. CDR3 length: 16 residues. CDR3 sequence reads: CASSPFPPHLDEKLFF. CDR3 bases: TGTGCCAGCAGCCCCTTCCCCCCCCATCTTGATGAAAAACTGTTTTTT.

In this sample, this clone turned up many times. The rearrangement links TRBV5-1 to TRBJ1-1; D might be TRBD1 (5 bases). Trimming stripped 7 bases from V and 3 bases from J, with 16 bases between. The CDR3 consists of 14 residues. Germline lookup yields CDR1 SGHRS and CDR2 YFSETQ. CDR3 residues: CASHVKTADTEAFF. The CDR3 bases are TGCGCCAGCCACGTCAAGACAGCGGACACTGAAGCTTTCTTT.

This clone was counted at least ten times. The V call is TRBV4-2, the J call TRBJ1-1; D is unclear. The CDR3 contains 16 residues. Germline lookup yields CDR1 LGHNA and CDR2 YNFKEQ. Trimming took off 0 bases at V and 1 base at J, with 12 bases between the two ends. The DNA of the CDR3 is TGTGCCAGCAGCCAAGAGAGGGTCCCCCGGAACACTGAAGCTTTCTTT. It translates to CASSQERVPRNTEAFF.

With regard to this clone: This CDR3 is missing its conserved last phenylalanine or tryptophan, likely due to a read error. This chain joins TRBV18 and TRBJ1-4, with D possibly being TRBD1 (5 bases). CDR3 size: 16 residues. Germline values: CDR1 KGHSH, CDR2 LQKENI. The CDR3, as DNA: TGTACCAGCTCACCTAAGCGTCAGGGCGAAAATGAAAAACTGTTTCTT. This sequence encodes CTSSPKRQGENEKLFL.

Ten or more counts support this clone. This chain's CDR3 is CASSMTGTDTEAFF. CDR3 nucleotide sequence: TGTGCCAGCTCCATGACAGGGACGGACACTGAAGCTTTCTTT. The chain recombines TRBV18 with TRBJ1-1, with 7 bases aligning to TRBD1. The CDR3 totals 14 residues. V shed 6 bases and J 3 bases; nucleotides not matched to a gene: 7. From germline, CDR1 is KGHSH and CDR2 LQKENI.

This clone occurred many times. The J gene is TRBJ2-3, the V gene TRBV3-1; tentative D call: TRBD1 (6 bases). V shed 1 base and J shed 2 bases, with 13 bases lying between them. Germline V gene data show CDR1 as LGHDT and CDR2 as YNNKEL (reference sequence). The CDR3 totals 16 residues. The CDR3 DNA follows: TGTGCCAGCAGCCAAGTTTTAGGGGGTATCACAGATACGCAGTATTTT. Translating gives CASSQVLGGITDTQYF.

At least ten counts were recorded for this clone. This rearrangement joins TRBV19 to TRBJ1-3; 8 bases fit TRBD1. Trimming cost V 4 bases and J 3 bases; bases outside gene matches: 5. The CDR3 runs to 15 residues. Germline CDR1 is LNHDA and CDR2 is SQIVND (reference sequence). The CDR3 here is CASSSGQGSGNTIYF. The DNA for the CDR3 is TGTGCCAGTAGTAGCGGACAGGGAAGTGGAAACACCATATATTTT. Using reference TRBV19 and TRBJ1-3 for the parts outside the CDR3, the full variable domain is DGGITQSPKYLFRKEGQNVTLSCEQNLNHDAMYWYRQDPGQGLRLIYYSQIVNDFQKGDIAEGYSVSREKKESFPLTVTSAQKNPTAFYLCASSSGQGSGNTIYFGEGSWLTVV.

The sample holds many counts of this clone. The chain joins TRBV30 to TRBJ1-2, with a possible D match to TRBD1 (6 bases). V was pared by 6 bases and J by 6 bases, with 26 bases between. Germline CDR1 is GTSNPN and CDR2 is SVGIG (reference sequence). The CDR3 runs to 16 residues. The CDR3: CACRQVGEGGGDGYTF. In DNA, the CDR3 is TGTGCCTGCCGACAGGTGGGGGAGGGTGGAGGCGATGGCTACACCTTC.

In its sample, this clone was seen many times. The gene calls are TRBV5-4 and TRBJ1-1; D possibly corresponds to TRBD1 (5 bases). Trimming stripped 4 bases from V and 4 bases from J, with 20 bases between. Per germline, CDR1 SGHNT and CDR2 YYREEE (reference sequence). This CDR3 is built from 16 residues. This CDR3 is CASSPRGEEGGTEAFF. The CDR3 DNA sequence: TGTGCCAGCAGCCCCCGAGGGGAAGAGGGAGGCACTGAAGCTTTCTTT.